The 8 T cell receptor beta chains given below trace back to one sample, sequenced in a study of cytomegalovirus exposure and HLA in healthy donors. PCR primers comprised 60 Vbeta and 13 Jbeta primers. The repertoire was sequenced with immunoSEQ multiplex PCR; TCRdb's copy has only in-frame clones and lacks some. The sample includes about 64,000 clones, roughly 73% of them seen just once. Sequencing was done on a sample of PBMCs. The receptors derive from a male donor in good health and CMV-seropositive.

This chain links TRBV7-9 with TRBJ2-7; the D is unclear. CDR1 is SEHNR and CDR2 is FQNEAQ in the germline V gene (reference sequence). The CDR3 consists of 13 residues. With 6 bases removed from V and 5 bases from J, the gap between germline ends came to 14 bases. The CDR3 here is CASSVYIADEQYF. Written as DNA, the CDR3 is TGTGCCAGCAGTGTGTATATTGCGGACGAGCAGTACTTC.

A few counts support this clone. This sequence joins TRBV7-9 and TRBJ1-4, with TRBD1 matching 7 bases. From germline, CDR1 is SEHNR and CDR2 FQNEAQ (reference sequence). After removal of 4 bases from V and 8 bases from J, the junction contained 7 bases not matched to a gene. This CDR3 has 14 amino acids. The CDR3 here is CASSSDRFREKLFF. The CDR3 bases are TGTGCCAGCAGCTCGGACAGGTTCCGGGAAAAACTGTTTTTT.

The chain combines TRBV4-2 with TRBJ2-5, with 8 positions matching TRBD1. V gave up 0 bases and J gave up 4 bases; unmatched junction bases: 7. The CDR3 covers 16 residues. Germline assignment: CDR1 LGHNA and CDR2 YNFKEQ. The CDR3 loop reads CASSQDGTGGRETQYF. CDR3 nucleotides: TGTGCCAGCAGCCAAGATGGGACAGGTGGACGAGAGACCCAGTACTTC.

The rearrangement joins TRBV30 to TRBJ1-3, with D unclear. This CDR3 region has 15 residues. Deletions cut 6 bases from V and 0 bases from J, with 15 bases between. The V gene's germline CDR1 is GTSNPN and CDR2 SVGIG (reference sequence). In nucleotides, the CDR3 is TGTGCCTGCCAAAGAACAGTGAGCTCTGGAAACACCATATATTTT. It codes for CACQRTVSSGNTIYF.

The J gene is TRBJ2-7, the V gene TRBV13; tentatively, D is TRBD2 (6 bases). V was trimmed by 6 bases and J by 0 bases, leaving 15 bases between them. The CDR3 runs to 15 residues. Germline V gene lookup returns CDR1 PRHDT and CDR2 FYEKMQ (reference sequence). This CDR3 is CASSSLGGSSYEQYF. CDR3 bases: TGTGCCAGCAGTTCACTCGGGGGTAGCTCCTACGAGCAGTACTTC.

The rearrangement uses TRBV14 and TRBJ2-3; D gene unclear. The germline V and J ends were trimmed by 0 bases and 6 bases, with 10 bases remaining between them. The germline CDR1 and CDR2 sequences are SGHDN and FVKESK. This CDR3 comprises 14 residues. The CDR3 sequence: CASSQDGARDTQYF. DNA of the CDR3: TGTGCCAGCAGCCAAGATGGCGCGAGGGATACGCAGTATTTT.

This clone was seen just once. The chain combines TRBV2 with TRBJ2-1; no clear D. Trimming left V 5 bases short and J 4 bases short, with 9 bases between. The CDR3 is made up of 13 amino acids. Germline V gives CDR1 SNHLY, CDR2 FYNNEI. CDR3 DNA: TGTGCCAGCAGTCCTAAACCATACAATGAGCAGTTCTTC. Its translation is CASSPKPYNEQFF. The full variable domain, rest sourced from reference TRBV2 and TRBJ2-1, is EPEVTQTPSHQVTQMGQEVILRCVPISNHLYFYWYRQILGQKVEFLVSFYNNEISEKSEIFDDQFSVERPDGSNFTLKIRSTKLEDSAMYFCASSPKPYNEQFFGPGTRLTVL.

This chain links TRBV9 with TRBJ2-7, with 10 bases identical to TRBD1. CDR1 and CDR2 (germline): SGDLS, YYNGEE. V shed 4 bases and J 7 bases; nucleotides not matched to a gene: 14. The CDR3 is 16 amino acids. The CDR3 sequence is CASSTTRDRGPGEQYF. The CDR3 DNA reads TGTGCCAGCAGCACTACCCGGGACAGGGGTCCGGGTGAGCAGTACTTC.